These T cell receptor beta chains were read from a single sample in a study of T-cell memory formation after mild COVID-19. TCRdb reprocessed the 5' RACE reads with MiXCR, giving one entry per CDR3 protein. The repertoire holds 300,000 to 400,000 distinct CDR3 sequences, with 10% to 15% as singletons. Sequenced sample: PBMCs or a T cell subset sorted from them (not recorded which). The receptors shown here come from a man aged 18 to 30 who had mild COVID-19 (a few samples of this study predate the infection). Cell type and time point are not known. Each CDR3 is given with its conserved first and last residue. D genes are given only for firm matches. For some rows the clone size is stated as once, few or many, or as a class when expanded; others skip it.

J,D,V,size,CDR3,DNA
TRBJ2-2,NA,TRBV5-1,few,CASSLLPTGELFF,TGCGCCAGCAGCTTACTGCCCACCGGGGAGCTGTTTTTT
TRBJ1-2,NA,TRBV12-3/TRBV12-4,NA,CASSLGGYYTF,TGTGCCAGCAGTTTGGGGGGCTACTACACCTTC
TRBJ2-3,TRBD2,TRBV6-5,many,CASSYRTSGGDTQYF,TGTGCCAGCAGTTACCGGACTAGCGGGGGCGATACGCAGTATTTT
TRBJ2-2,NA,TRBV6-2/TRBV6-3,few,CASIGSFGGETTGELFF,TGTGCCAGCATCGGGAGTTTCGGCGGGGAGACCACCGGGGAGCTGTTTTTT
TRBJ1-1,NA,TRBV3-1,NA,CASSQVPSSDWNTEAFF,TGTGCCAGCAGCCAAGTACCCAGCTCCGATTGGAACACTGAAGCTTTCTTT
TRBJ1-2,NA,TRBV6-1,few,CASSDRPQGYTF,TGTGCCAGCAGTGACAGGCCGCAGGGCTACACCTTC
TRBJ2-7,NA,TRBV29-1,few,CSVGAGYEQYF,TGCAGCGTTGGTGCGGGGTACGAGCAGTACTTC
TRBJ2-5,NA,TRBV4-1,few,CASSQRGTAQETQYF,TGCGCCAGCAGCCAACGCGGGACAGCCCAAGAGACCCAGTACTTC
TRBJ2-4,NA,TRBV7-9,few,CASRRASGNIQYF,TGTGCCAGCAGGCGGGCCTCGGGAAACATTCAGTACTTC
TRBJ1-2,NA,TRBV5-1,few,CASSDIPGDPNYGYTF,TGCGCCAGCAGCGACATCCCAGGAGACCCTAACTATGGCTACACCTTC
TRBJ1-1,TRBD1,TRBV20-1,few,CSARSTGGETLNTEAFF,TGCAGTGCTAGATCAACAGGGGGCGAGACCCTGAACACTGAAGCTTTCTTT
TRBJ1-6,NA,TRBV6-5,few,CASSYSRSPNSPLHF,TGTGCCAGCAGTTACTCGAGAAGCCCTAATTCACCCCTCCACTTT
TRBJ1-2,TRBD1,TRBV10-3,NA,CATETGGNYGYTF,TGTGCCACCGAGACAGGGGGGAACTATGGCTACACCTTC
TRBJ2-3,TRBD1,TRBV9,few,CASRKTGASTDTQYF,TGTGCCAGCAGAAAGACAGGGGCCAGCACAGATACGCAGTATTTT
TRBJ2-7,TRBD2,TRBV4-3,NA,CASSQGPTSGAYEQYF,TGCGCCAGCAGCCAAGGCCCGACTAGCGGGGCGTACGAGCAGTACTTC
TRBJ2-2,TRBD2,TRBV5-1,NA,CASSPGTSGGELFF,TGCGCCAGCAGTCCGGGGACTAGCGGCGGGGAGCTGTTTTTT
TRBJ2-2,NA,TRBV7-3,few,CASGSDSNTGELFF,TGTGCCAGCGGATCGGACAGTAATACCGGGGAGCTGTTTTTT
TRBJ1-6,TRBD1,TRBV19,few,CASSRDSRNSPLHF,TGTGCCAGTAGTAGGGACAGCCGGAATTCACCCCTCCACTTT
TRBJ1-1,TRBD1,TRBV6-5,few,CASSGGQLGGEAFF,TGTGCCAGCAGTGGGGGACAGCTCGGAGGAGAAGCTTTCTTT
TRBJ2-2,NA,TRBV6-2/TRBV6-3,NA,CASSPWAGELFF,TGTGCCAGCAGTCCATGGGCCGGGGAGCTGTTTTTT
TRBJ1-1,NA,TRBV6-2/TRBV6-3,few,CASTYYRDDTEAFF,TGTGCCAGCACCTATTACCGGGACGACACTGAAGCTTTCTTT
TRBJ1-2,NA,TRBV18,NA,CASSPPGETNYGYTF,TGTGCCAGCTCACCACCGGGAGAGACTAACTATGGCTACACCTTC
TRBJ2-7,NA,TRBV6-5,few,CASSWRDRYYEQYF,TGTGCCAGCAGTTGGAGGGACCGATACTACGAGCAGTACTTC
TRBJ2-3,TRBD2,TRBV9,few,CASSVAPTSNTQYF,TGTGCCAGCAGCGTAGCTCCGACTAGCAATACGCAGTATTTT